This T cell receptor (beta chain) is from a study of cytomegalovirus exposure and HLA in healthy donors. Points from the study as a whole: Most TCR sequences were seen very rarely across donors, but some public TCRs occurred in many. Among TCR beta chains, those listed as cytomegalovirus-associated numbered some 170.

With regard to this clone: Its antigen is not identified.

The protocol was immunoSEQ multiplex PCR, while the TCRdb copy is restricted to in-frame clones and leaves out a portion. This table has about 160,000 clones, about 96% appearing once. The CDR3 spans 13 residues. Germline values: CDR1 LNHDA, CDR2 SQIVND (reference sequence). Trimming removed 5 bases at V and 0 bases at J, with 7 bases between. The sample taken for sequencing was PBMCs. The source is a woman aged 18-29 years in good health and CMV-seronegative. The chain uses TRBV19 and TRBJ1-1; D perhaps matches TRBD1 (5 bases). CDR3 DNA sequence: TGTGCCAGTAGTGGGGCCTTGAACACTGAAGCTTTCTTT. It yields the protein CASSGALNTEAFF.